This T cell receptor (beta chain) was profiled in a study of circulating and synovial CD4+ cells in juvenile arthritis. General observations from the study: Shared-clonotype fractions with synovium likely underestimate full repertoire overlap. Traditional Vbeta family usage analysis missed the pathogenic-like versus bulk difference. Bulk blood CD4 samples held at least an order of magnitude more or fewer genomes than CPL.

Samples derive from patients with active juvenile idiopathic arthritis. This table comes from immunoSEQ multiplex PCR, and its TCRdb copy is limited to in-frame clones, with some not included. The profile shows tens of thousands of clones, 94% of them singletons. As concerns this clone: The antigen is not known.

Sequencing was performed on CD4+ T cells from blood. The TCR was taken from a human donor with juvenile idiopathic arthritis.

The CDR3 sequence: CASQSRGEASSYEQYF. The CDR3 DNA reads as TGCGCCAGCCAATCCCGAGGTGAGGCAAGCTCCTACGAGCAGTACTTC. The rearrangement links TRBV5-1 to TRBJ2-7; no reliable D call. Trimming pared 7 bases from V and 0 bases from J, leaving 20 bases between. This CDR3 is 16 amino acids long. Germline CDR1 is SGHRS and CDR2 is YFSETQ.